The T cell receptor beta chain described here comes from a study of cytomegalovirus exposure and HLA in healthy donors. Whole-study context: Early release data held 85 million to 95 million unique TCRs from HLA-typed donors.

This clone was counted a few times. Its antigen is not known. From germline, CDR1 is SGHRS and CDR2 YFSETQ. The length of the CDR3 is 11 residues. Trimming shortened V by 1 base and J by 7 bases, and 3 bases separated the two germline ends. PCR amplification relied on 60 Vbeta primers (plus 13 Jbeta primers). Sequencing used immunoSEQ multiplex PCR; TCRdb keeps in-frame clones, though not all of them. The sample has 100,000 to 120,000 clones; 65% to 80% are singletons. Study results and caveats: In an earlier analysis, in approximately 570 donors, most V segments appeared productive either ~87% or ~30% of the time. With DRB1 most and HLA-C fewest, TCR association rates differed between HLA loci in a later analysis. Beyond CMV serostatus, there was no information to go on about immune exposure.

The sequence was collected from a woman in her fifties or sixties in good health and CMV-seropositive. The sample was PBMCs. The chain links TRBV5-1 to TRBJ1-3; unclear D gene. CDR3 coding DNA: TGCGCCAGCAGCTTGAGCAACACCATATATTTT. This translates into CASSLSNTIYF.